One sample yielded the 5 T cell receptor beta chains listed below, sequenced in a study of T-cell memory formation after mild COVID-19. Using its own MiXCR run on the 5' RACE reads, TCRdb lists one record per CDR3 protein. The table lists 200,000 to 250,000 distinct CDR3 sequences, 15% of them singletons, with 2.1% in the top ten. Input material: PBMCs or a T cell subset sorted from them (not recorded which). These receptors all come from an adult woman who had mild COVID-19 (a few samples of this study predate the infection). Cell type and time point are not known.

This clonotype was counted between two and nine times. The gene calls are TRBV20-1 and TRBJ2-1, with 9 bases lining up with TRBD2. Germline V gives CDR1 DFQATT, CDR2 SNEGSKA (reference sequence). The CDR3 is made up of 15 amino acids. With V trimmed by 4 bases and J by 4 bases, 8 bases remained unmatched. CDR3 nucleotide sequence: TGCAGTGCTAAACAGACTAGCGGATTTTACAATGAGCAGTTCTTC. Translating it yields CSAKQTSGFYNEQFF.

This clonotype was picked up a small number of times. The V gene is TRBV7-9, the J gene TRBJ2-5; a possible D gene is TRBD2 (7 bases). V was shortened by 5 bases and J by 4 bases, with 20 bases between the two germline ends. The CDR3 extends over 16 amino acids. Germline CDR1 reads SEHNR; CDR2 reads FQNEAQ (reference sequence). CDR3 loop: CASSPRAGRGGETQYF. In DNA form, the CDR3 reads TGTGCCAGCAGCCCCCGAGCGGGACGAGGGGGAGAGACCCAGTACTTC.

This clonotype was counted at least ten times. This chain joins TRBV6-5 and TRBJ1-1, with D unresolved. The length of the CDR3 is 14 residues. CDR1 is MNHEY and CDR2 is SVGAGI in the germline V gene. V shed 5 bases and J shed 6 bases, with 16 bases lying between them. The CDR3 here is CASSETPKKAEAFF. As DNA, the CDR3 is TGTGCCAGCAGTGAGACCCCGAAGAAGGCTGAAGCTTTCTTT.

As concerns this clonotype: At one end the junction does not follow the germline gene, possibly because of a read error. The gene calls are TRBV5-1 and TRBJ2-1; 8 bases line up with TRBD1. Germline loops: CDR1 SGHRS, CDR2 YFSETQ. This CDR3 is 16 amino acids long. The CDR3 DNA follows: TGCGCCAGCAGCTTGGCCATCAGGGGGCTCTACGATGAGCAGTTCTTC. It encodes CASSLAIRGLYDEQFF.

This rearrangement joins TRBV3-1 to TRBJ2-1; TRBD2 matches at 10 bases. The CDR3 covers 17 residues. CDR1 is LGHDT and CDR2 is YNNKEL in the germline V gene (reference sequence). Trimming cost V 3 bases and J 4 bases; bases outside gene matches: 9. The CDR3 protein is CASSQAISSGGYNEQFF. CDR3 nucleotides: TGTGCCAGCAGCCAGGCCATTTCTAGCGGGGGATACAATGAGCAGTTCTTC.